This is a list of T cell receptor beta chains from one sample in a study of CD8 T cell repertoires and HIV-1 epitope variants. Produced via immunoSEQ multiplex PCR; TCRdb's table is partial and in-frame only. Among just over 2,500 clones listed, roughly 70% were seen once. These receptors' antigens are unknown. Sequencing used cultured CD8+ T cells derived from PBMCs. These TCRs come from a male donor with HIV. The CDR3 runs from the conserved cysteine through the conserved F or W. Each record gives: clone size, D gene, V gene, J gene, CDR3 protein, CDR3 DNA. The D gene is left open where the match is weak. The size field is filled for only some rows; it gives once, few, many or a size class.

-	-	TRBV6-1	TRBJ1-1	CASSESHRVGTEAFF	TGTGCCAGCAGTGAATCCCACAGGGTAGGAACTGAAGCTTTCTTT
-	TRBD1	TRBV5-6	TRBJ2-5	CASRHRGRPGETQYF	TGTGCCAGCAGGCACAGGGGAAGACCGGGAGAGACCCAGTACTTC
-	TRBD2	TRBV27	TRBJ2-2	CASEPSGRTGELFF	TGTGCCAGTGAGCCTAGCGGGAGAACCGGGGAGCTGTTTTTT
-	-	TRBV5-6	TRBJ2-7	CASSPIQDLVLDEQYF	TGTGCCAGCAGCCCGATCCAGGACTTAGTCCTCGACGAGCAGTACTTC
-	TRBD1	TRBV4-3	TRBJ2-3	CASSQEIPGTGNPDTQYF	TGCGCCAGCAGCCAAGAGATACCCGGGACAGGAAACCCAGATACGCAGTATTTT
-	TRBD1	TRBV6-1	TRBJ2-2	CASSDRDRVLGVTGELFF	TGTGCCAGCAGTGACCGGGACAGGGTCCTGGGTGTTACCGGGGAGCTGTTTTTT
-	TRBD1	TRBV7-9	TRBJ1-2	CASSLGTGDYGYTF	TGTGCCAGCAGCTTAGGAACAGGGGACTATGGCTACACCTTC
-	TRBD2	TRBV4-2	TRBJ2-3	CASRNLSGGTDTQYF	TGTGCCAGCCGAAACCTTAGCGGGGGGACAGATACGCAGTATTTT
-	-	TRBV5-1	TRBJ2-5	CASSLEGQGTQYF	TGCGCCAGCAGCTTGGAGGGGCAGGGGACCCAGTACTTC
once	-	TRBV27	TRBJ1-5	CASSLWQGPYSNQPQHF	TGTGCCAGCAGTTTATGGCAGGGGCCTTATAGCAATCAGCCCCAGCATTTT
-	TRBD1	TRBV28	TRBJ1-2	CASSPLRDRASRGYTF	TGTGCCAGCAGTCCTCTCAGGGACAGGGCCTCTAGGGGCTACACCTTC
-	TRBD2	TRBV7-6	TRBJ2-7	CASSFSSGSDNEQYF	TGTGCCAGCAGCTTCTCTAGCGGGAGTGACAACGAGCAGTACTTC
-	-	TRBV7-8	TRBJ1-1	CASSRGGRTEAFF	TGTGCCAGCAGCCGGGGAGGGCGAACTGAAGCTTTCTTT
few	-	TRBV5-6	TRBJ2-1	CASILGGADNEQFF	TGTGCCAGCATTTTAGGGGGGGCAGACAATGAGCAGTTCTTC
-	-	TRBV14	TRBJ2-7	CASSQDLYEQYF	TGTGCCAGCAGCCAAGACCTCTACGAGCAGTACTTC